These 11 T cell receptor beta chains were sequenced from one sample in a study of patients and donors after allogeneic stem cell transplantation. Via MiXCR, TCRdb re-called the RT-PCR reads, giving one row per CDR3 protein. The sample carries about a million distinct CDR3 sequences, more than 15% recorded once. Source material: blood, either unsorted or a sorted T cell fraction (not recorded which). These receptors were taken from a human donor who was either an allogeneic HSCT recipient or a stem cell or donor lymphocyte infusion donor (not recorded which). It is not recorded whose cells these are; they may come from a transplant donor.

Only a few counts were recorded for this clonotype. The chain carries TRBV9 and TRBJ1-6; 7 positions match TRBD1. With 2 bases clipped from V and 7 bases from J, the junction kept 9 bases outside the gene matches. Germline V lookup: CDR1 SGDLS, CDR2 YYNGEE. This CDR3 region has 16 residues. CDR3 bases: TGTGCCAGCAGCGTTGGACCGGGACAGAGGAATTCACCCCTCCACTTT. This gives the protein CASSVGPGQRNSPLHF.

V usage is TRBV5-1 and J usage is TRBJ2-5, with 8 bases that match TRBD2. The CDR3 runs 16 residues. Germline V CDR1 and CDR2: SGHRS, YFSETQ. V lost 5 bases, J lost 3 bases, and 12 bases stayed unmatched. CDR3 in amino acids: CASRDLAGSAKETQYF. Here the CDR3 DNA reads TGCGCCAGCAGAGATTTAGCGGGGTCCGCGAAAGAGACCCAGTACTTC.

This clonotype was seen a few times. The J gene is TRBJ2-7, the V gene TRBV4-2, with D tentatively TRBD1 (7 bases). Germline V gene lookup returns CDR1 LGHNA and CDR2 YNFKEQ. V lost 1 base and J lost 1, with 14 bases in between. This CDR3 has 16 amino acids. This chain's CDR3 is CASSQAAGQFSYEQYF. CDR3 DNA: TGTGCCAGCAGCCAAGCGGCGGGACAGTTTTCCTACGAGCAGTACTTC.

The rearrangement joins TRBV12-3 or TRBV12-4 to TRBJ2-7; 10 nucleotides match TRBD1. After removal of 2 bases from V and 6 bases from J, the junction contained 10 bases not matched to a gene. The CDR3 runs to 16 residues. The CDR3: CASSLSAGTGVGEQYF. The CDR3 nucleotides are TGTGCCAGCAGTTTATCAGCCGGGACAGGGGTAGGCGAGCAGTACTTC.

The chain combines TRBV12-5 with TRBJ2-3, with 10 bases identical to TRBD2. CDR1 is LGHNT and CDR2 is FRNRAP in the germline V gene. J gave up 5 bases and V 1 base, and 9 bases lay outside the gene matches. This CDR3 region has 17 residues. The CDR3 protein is CASGLGRASGSQDTQYF. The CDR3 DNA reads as TGTGCTAGTGGTTTGGGGCGGGCTAGCGGGAGTCAAGATACGCAGTATTTT.

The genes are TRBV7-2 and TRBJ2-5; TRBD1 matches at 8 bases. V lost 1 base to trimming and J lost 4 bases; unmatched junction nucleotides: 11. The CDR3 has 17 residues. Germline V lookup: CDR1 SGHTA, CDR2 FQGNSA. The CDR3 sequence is CASSLVKAQGARETQYF. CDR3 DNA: TGTGCCAGCAGCTTAGTAAAGGCCCAGGGGGCTAGAGAGACCCAGTACTTC.

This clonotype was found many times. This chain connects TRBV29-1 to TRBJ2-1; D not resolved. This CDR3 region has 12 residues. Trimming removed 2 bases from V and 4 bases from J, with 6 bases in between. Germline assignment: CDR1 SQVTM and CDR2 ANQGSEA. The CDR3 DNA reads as TGCAGCGTTGAAAACGGATACAATGAGCAGTTCTTC. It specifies CSVENGYNEQFF.

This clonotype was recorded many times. CDR3: CASSPFPPRGGNTEAFF. DNA for the CDR3: TGTGCCAGCAGCCCTTTCCCCCCCCGGGGAGGAAACACTGAAGCTTTCTTT. The V gene is TRBV12-3 or TRBV12-4, the J gene TRBJ1-1; D remains unclear. The CDR3 sequence is 17 residues long. V lost 6 bases and J 2 bases, leaving 22 bases between the germline ends.

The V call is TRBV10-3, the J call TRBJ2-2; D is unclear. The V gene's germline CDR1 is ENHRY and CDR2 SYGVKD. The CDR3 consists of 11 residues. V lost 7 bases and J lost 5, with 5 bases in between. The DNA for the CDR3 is TGTGCCATCACCGAGACCGGGGAGCTGTTTTTT. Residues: CAITETGELFF.

CDR3 bases: TGCGCCAGCAGCCAAATCTTAGATACGCAGTATTTT. Its protein product is CASSQILDTQYF. V usage is TRBV4-3 and J usage is TRBJ2-3; D remains unclear. The germline gives CDR1 LGHNA, CDR2 YSLEER. The length of the CDR3 is 12 residues. The V end was cut by 2 bases, the J end by 5 bases, with 5 bases between.

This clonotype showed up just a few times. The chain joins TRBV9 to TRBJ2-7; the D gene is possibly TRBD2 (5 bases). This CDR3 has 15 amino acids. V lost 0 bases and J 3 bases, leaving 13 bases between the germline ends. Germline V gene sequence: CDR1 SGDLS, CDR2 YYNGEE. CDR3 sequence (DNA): TGTGCCAGCAGCGTAGCTGTAGGACTGCTCTACGAGCAGTACTTC. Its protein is CASSVAVGLLYEQYF. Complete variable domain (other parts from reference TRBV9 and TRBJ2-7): DSGVTQTPKHLITATGQRVTLRCSPRSGDLSVYWYQQSLDQGLQFLIQYYNGEERAKGNILERFSAQQFPDLHSELNLSSLELGDSALYFCASSVAVGLLYEQYFGPGTRLTVT.